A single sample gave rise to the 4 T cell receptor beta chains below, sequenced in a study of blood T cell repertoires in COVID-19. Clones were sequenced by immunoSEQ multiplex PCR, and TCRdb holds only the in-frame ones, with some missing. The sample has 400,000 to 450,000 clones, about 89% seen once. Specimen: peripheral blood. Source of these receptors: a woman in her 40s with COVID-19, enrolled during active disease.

The CDR3 DNA follows: TGTGCCAGCAGCTTAAATAGTTTGGCCTCCAGCGGCTACGAGCAGTACTTC. This encodes CASSLNSLASSGYEQYF. The chain carries TRBV7-2 and TRBJ2-7, with D possibly TRBD2 on 5 matching bases. This CDR3 comprises 17 residues. Trimming shortened V by 2 bases and J by 3 bases, and 20 bases separated the two germline ends. Germline CDR1 and CDR2: SGHTA and FQGNSA. Using reference TRBV7-2 and TRBJ2-7 for the parts outside the CDR3, the full variable domain is GAGVSQSPSNKVTEKGKDVELRCDPISGHTALYWYRQSLGQGLEFLIYFQGNSAPDKSGLPSDRFSAERTGGSVSTLTIQRTQQEDSAVYLCASSLNSLASSGYEQYFGPGTRLTVT.

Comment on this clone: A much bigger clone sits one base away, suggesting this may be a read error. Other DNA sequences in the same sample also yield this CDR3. CDR3 coding DNA: TGTGCCAGCAGCTCGGACAGTAGCAATCAGCCCCAGCATTTT. It codes for CASSSDSSNQPQHF. The chain employs TRBV7-2 and TRBJ1-5; TRBD1 is a possible D gene (6 bases). Trimming shortened V by 4 bases and J by 0 bases, and 7 bases separated the two germline ends. CDR1 is SGHTA, CDR2 FQGNSA, per germline. The CDR3 has 14 amino acids.

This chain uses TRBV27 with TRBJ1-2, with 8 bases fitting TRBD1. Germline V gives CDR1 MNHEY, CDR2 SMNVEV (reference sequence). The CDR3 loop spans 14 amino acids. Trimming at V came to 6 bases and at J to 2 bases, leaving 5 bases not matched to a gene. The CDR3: CASRKGQANYGYTF. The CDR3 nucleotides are TGTGCCAGCAGGAAGGGACAGGCGAACTATGGCTACACCTTC.

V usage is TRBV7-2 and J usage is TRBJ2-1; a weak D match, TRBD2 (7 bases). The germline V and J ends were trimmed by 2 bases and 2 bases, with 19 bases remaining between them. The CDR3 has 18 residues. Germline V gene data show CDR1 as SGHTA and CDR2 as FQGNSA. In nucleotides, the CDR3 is TGTGCCAGCAGCTTATACCCTCGGGGGGCTCTTACCTACAATGAGCAGTTCTTC. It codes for CASSLYPRGALTYNEQFF.